These 6 T cell receptor beta chains were sequenced from one sample in a study of blood T cells in healthy people across ages. The second PCR ran roughly 7 to 11 cycles with a sample-barcoded 5' primer and J-beta primers. TCRdb ran MiXCR on the 5' RACE reads and lists one entry per CDR3 protein. The table lists about a million distinct CDR3 sequences, 35% to 40% of them singletons. The specimen was blood. The source is a man younger than 35 in good health.

This clonotype was found a few times. This rearrangement joins TRBV9 to TRBJ2-1; D is ambiguous. This CDR3 region has 13 residues. The ends were cut back, 1 base at V and 6 bases at J, with 8 bases in the middle. CDR1 and CDR2 from the germline V gene are SGDLS and YYNGEE. This CDR3 is CASSVRVSNEQFF. CDR3 nucleotides: TGTGCCAGCAGCGTAAGAGTAAGCAATGAGCAGTTCTTC. The complete variable domain, with remaining parts taken from reference TRBV9 and TRBJ2-1, reads DSGVTQTPKHLITATGQRVTLRCSPRSGDLSVYWYQQSLDQGLQFLIQYYNGEERAKGNILERFSAQQFPDLHSELNLSSLELGDSALYFCASSVRVSNEQFFGPGTRLTVL.

This clonotype was counted a few times. The V gene is TRBV4-2, the J gene TRBJ1-1; no reliable D call. Trimming took 0 bases from V and 0 from J, leaving 8 bases between them. This CDR3 has 15 residues. CDR1 and CDR2 (germline): LGHNA, YNFKEQ. This CDR3 is CASSQDLGLNTEAFF. CDR3 in DNA: TGTGCCAGCAGCCAAGATCTTGGGCTGAACACTGAAGCTTTCTTT.

This chain connects TRBV6-6 to TRBJ2-7; D is ambiguous. This CDR3 has 13 amino acids. Trimming took off 7 bases at V and 3 bases at J, with 13 bases between the two ends. Germline V gene lookup returns CDR1 MNHNY and CDR2 SVGAGI (reference sequence). CDR3 sequence reads: CASTRQVNYEQYF. The DNA for the CDR3 is TGTGCCAGCACCCGACAAGTCAACTACGAGCAGTACTTC.

The CDR3 reads CSVGRGELADTQYF. CDR3 DNA: TGCAGCGTGGGCCGTGGGGAATTAGCAGATACGCAGTATTTT. The chain joins TRBV29-1 to TRBJ2-3; D gene uncertain. Germline V CDR1 and CDR2: SQVTM, ANQGSEA. V was clipped by 6 bases and J by 4 bases, with 17 bases between them. The CDR3 is 14 amino acids.

This clonotype occurred a few times. The DNA of the CDR3 is TGTGCCAGCTCACGGAACCGGGACACCAGAAGTGACACAGATACGCAGTATTTT. It is translated as CASSRNRDTRSDTDTQYF. The gene calls are TRBV18 and TRBJ2-3, with a possible D match to TRBD1 (6 bases). The CDR3 consists of 18 residues. Germline CDR1 reads KGHSH; CDR2 reads LQKENI. Trimming stripped 4 bases from V and 2 bases from J, with 22 bases between.

The chain uses TRBV29-1 and TRBJ1-2, with D possibly TRBD1 on 6 matching bases. The germline V and J ends were trimmed by 6 bases and 2 bases, with 13 bases remaining between them. The CDR3 runs 13 residues. CDR1 and CDR2 (germline): SQVTM, ANQGSEA. The CDR3 DNA reads TGCAGCGTCCCCGACAGGTCAAACTATGGCTACACCTTC. The encoded protein is CSVPDRSNYGYTF. The whole variable domain, filled in from reference TRBV29-1 and TRBJ1-2, reads SAVISQKPSRDICQRGTSLTIQCQVDSQVTMMFWYRQQPGQSLTLIATANQGSEATYESGFVIDKFPISRPNLTFSTLTVSNMSPEDSSIYLCSVPDRSNYGYTFGSGTRLTVV.